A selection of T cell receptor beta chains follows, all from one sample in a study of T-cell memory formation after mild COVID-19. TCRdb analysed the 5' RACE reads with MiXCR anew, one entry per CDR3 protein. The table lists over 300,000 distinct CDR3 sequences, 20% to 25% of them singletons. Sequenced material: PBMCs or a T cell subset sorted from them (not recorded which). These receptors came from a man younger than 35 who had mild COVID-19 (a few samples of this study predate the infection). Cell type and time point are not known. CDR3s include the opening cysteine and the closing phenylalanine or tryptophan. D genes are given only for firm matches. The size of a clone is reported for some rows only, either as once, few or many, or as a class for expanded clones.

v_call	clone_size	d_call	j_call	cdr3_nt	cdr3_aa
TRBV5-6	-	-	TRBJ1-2	TGTGCCAGCAGCTTGTTCCGGAACTATGGCTACACCTTC	CASSLFRNYGYTF
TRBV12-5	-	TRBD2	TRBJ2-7	TGTGCTAGTGGCTGGGGGGGAGTCGACGAGCAGTACTTC	CASGWGGVDEQYF
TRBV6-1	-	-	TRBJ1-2	TGTGCCAGCAGACAAAGGGGCCAACCCGATGGCTACACCTTC	CASRQRGQPDGYTF
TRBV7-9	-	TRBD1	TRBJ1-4	TGTGCCAGCAGCCCGGGACAGCCGAAAAGGGGTGAAAAACTGTTTTTT	CASSPGQPKRGEKLFF
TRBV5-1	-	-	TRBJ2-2	TGCGCCAGCAGCTTGCAGGTGGGAAACACCGGGGAGCTGTTTTTT	CASSLQVGNTGELFF
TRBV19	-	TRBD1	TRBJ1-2	TGTGCCAGTAGTAGCTCCGCAGGGGGCTATGGCTACACCTTC	CASSSSAGGYGYTF
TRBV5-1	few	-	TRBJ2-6	TGCGCCAGCAGTTTCGACAGTAGCTCTGGGGCCAACGTCCTGACTTTC	CASSFDSSSGANVLTF
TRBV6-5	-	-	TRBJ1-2	TGTGCCAGCAGTGTAACGCAGGGAGGGTATGGCTACACCTTC	CASSVTQGGYGYTF
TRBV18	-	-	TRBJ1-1	TGTGCCAGCTCACCATTTCGTCTGGGGGCGAATGAAGCTTTCTTT	CASSPFRLGANEAFF
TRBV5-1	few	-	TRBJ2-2	TGCGCCAGCAAGGTGGCTCCGAACACCGGGGAGCTGTTTTTT	CASKVAPNTGELFF
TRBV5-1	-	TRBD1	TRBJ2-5	TGCGCCAGCAGCCAAGGGACAGCCTACCCAACCCAAGAGACCCAGTACTTC	CASSQGTAYPTQETQYF
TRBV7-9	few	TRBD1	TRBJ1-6	TGTGCCAGCAGCTTAGGCCGGACAGGGAGGTCACCCCTCCACTTT	CASSLGRTGRSPLHF
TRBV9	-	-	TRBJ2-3	TGTGCCAGCAGCGTAGAAGCCCGCGTTAGCACAGATACGCAGTATTTT	CASSVEARVSTDTQYF
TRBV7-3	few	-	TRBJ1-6	TGTGCCTGCAGCGCCACCGGGGGGTCCTATAATTCACCCCTCCACTTT	CACSATGGSYNSPLHF
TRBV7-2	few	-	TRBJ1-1	TGTGCCAGCAGCCAACTTGGCGAGAAACCGAACACTGAAGCTTTCTTT	CASSQLGEKPNTEAFF
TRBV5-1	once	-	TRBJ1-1	TGCGCCAGCAGCTTGGCCAGGGGAGGGCCGAACACTGAAGCTTTCTTT	CASSLARGGPNTEAFF
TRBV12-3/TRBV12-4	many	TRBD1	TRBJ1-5	TGTGCCAGCAGTCCAGGGACAGGGGTTCAGCCCCAGCATTTT	CASSPGTGVQPQHF
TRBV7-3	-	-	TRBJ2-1	TGTGCCAGCAGCTTAATAGTCGGGGCTAATGAGCAGTTCTTC	CASSLIVGANEQFF
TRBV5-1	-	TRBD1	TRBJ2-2	TGCGCCAGCAGCTTGGGACTGGCAGGGGGCACCGGGGAGCTGTTTTTT	CASSLGLAGGTGELFF
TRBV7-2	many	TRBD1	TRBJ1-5	TGTGCCAGCAGCTTTACAGGGGGCAATCAGCCCCAGCATTTT	CASSFTGGNQPQHF
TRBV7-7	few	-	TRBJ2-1	TGTGCTAGCAGCCACGGGGGGCCGGGGAATGAGCAGTTCTTC	CASSHGGPGNEQFF
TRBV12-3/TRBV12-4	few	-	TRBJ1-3	TGTGCCAGCAGATTGCAGGGTTTCGGAAACACCATATATTTT	CASRLQGFGNTIYF
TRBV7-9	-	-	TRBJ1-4	TGTGCCAGCAGCCCACCCGGGTTTAGGAATGAAAAACTGTTTTTT	CASSPPGFRNEKLFF
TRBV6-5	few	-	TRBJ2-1	TGTGCCAGCAGTTACTCGACAATCGGGAATGAGCAGTTCTTC	CASSYSTIGNEQFF
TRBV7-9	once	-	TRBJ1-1	TGTGCCAGCAGCTTAGTGGAGTTTACTGAAGCTTTCTTT	CASSLVEFTEAFF
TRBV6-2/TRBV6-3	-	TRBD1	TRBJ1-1	TGTGCCAGCAGTCCACGACAGGGGGTAGGTGAAGCTTTCTTT	CASSPRQGVGEAFF
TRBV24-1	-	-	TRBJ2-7	TGTGCCACCAGTGATGGGAGCCGCGAGCAGTACTTC	CATSDGSREQYF
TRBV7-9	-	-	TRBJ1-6	TGTGCCAGCAGCTTAGAATATGGCAATTCACCCCTCCACTTT	CASSLEYGNSPLHF
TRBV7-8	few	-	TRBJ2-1	TGTGCCAGCAGCTTAGCGCAGGTTACGGACAATGAGCAGTTCTTC	CASSLAQVTDNEQFF
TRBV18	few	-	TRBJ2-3	TGTGCCAGCTCACCCCAAGAGTCGGGAGATACGCAGTATTTT	CASSPQESGDTQYF
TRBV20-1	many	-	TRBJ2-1	TGCAGTGCTCAGGGTTACAATGAGCAGTTCTTC	CSAQGYNEQFF
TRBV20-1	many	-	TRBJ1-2	TGCAGTGCTGGTGACAGCTTCTACACCTTC	CSAGDSFYTF
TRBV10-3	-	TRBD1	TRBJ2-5	TGTGCCATAAAAGGGACAGTACAAGAGACCCAGTACTTC	CAIKGTVQETQYF
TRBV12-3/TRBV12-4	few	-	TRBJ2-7	TGTGCCAGCACCGGTAAGCGGGCCTACGAGCAGTACTTC	CASTGKRAYEQYF
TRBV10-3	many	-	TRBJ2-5	TGTGCCTGCAGCGGCAGGGAACCTACTGAGACCCAGTACTTC	CACSGREPTETQYF
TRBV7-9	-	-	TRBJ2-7	TGTGCCAGCAGCCCCCGGGGACTCGAGCAGTACTTC	CASSPRGLEQYF
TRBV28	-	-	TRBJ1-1	TGTGCCAGCAGTTTTTACAGGGAATTTTACACTGAAGCTTTCTTT	CASSFYREFYTEAFF
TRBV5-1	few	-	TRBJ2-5	TGCGCCAGCAGCCTCAAGGGCCCCTACCAAGAGACCCAGTACTTC	CASSLKGPYQETQYF
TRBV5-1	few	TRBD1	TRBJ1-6	TGCGCCAGCAGCCGTTACGGGACAGATGATTCACCCCTCCACTTT	CASSRYGTDDSPLHF
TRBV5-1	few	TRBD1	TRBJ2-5	TGCGCCAGCAGCGCATACAGGGGAGAGACCCAGTACTTC	CASSAYRGETQYF
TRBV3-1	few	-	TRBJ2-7	TGTGCCAGCAGCCAAGATCGTGGAGGGGGCTACGAGCAGTACTTC	CASSQDRGGGYEQYF
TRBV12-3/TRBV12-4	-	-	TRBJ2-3	TGTGCCAGCACCTCCGACCAAAGTCGCCACACAGATACGCAGTATTTT	CASTSDQSRHTDTQYF
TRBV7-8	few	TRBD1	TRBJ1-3	TGTGCCAGCAGACGGACAGGGGATCCTGGAAACACCATATATTTT	CASRRTGDPGNTIYF
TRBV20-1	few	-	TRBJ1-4	TGCAGTGCTAGAGGGGGGCTCGGTGACGAAAAACTGTTTTTT	CSARGGLGDEKLFF
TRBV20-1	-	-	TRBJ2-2	TGCAGTGCTCGCCGGAGGACCGCCCTAGGGGTCGGGGAGCTGTTTTTT	CSARRRTALGVGELFF
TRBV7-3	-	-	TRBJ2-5	TGTGCCAGCAGCCGCCAGGACGCGGAGACCCAGTACTTC	CASSRQDAETQYF
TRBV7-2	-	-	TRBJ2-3	TGTGCCAGCGTCCACGTTGAAGATACGCAGTATTTT	CASVHVEDTQYF
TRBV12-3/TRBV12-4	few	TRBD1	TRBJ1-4	TGTGCCAGCAGACCCCGGGACAGGGTTAATGAAAAACTGTTTTTT	CASRPRDRVNEKLFF